This TCR beta chain comes out of a study of OX40 agonist ivuxolimab in advanced cancers. Broader study findings: Not determined was the antigen specificity of the expanded peripheral T cells. Within 6 weeks, CD4+ and CD8+ blood T cells expanded clonally at 0.1 to 3.0 mg/kg.

This CDR3 contains 14 residues. The germline gives CDR1 SGHRS, CDR2 YFSETQ. With V trimmed by 6 bases and J by 7 bases, 8 bases remained unmatched. The data were produced by immunoSEQ multiplex PCR, yet TCRdb's version contains in-frame clones alone and is incomplete. The repertoire holds 35,000 to 45,000 clones, with roughly 88% as singletons. This clone is a singleton in its sample. Its antigen is as yet unknown. Excluded were patients having autoimmune disease history or systemic immunosuppression. This TCR derives from an adult with an advanced solid tumor such as melanoma, head and neck, liver or kidney cancer. The rearrangement uses TRBV5-1 and TRBJ2-2; 8 positions match TRBD1. The material sequenced was CD4+ or CD8+ T cells sorted from blood, taken in a trial of the OX40 agonist ivuxolimab. CDR3 region: CASTDGQGNGELFF. CDR3 in DNA: TGCGCCAGCACCGATGGACAGGGCAACGGGGAGCTGTTTTTT.